These T cell receptor beta chains were read from a single sample in a study of blood T cell repertoires in COVID-19. The repertoire was sequenced with immunoSEQ multiplex PCR; TCRdb's copy has only in-frame clones and lacks some. The sample consists of fewer than 350,000 clones, about nine tenths of them appearing once. The sample comprised PBMCs or T cells enriched from blood (not recorded which). The receptors shown here come from a woman aged 40 to 55 who had recovered from COVID-19. The CDR3 runs from the conserved cysteine through the conserved F or W. A D gene is named only where the DNA matches it firmly. A row's size may be missing; if present it is once, few, many or a size class.

DNA: TGTGCCAGCAGTACCACAGGGTACGGCTACACCTTC
CDR3: CASSTTGYGYTF
V: TRBV28
size: .
J: TRBJ1-2
D: .

DNA: TGTGCCAGCAGCTTAGCCTCAGGGGAAGAGCAGTACTTC
CDR3: CASSLASGEEQYF
V: TRBV7-3
size: .
J: TRBJ2-7
D: .

DNA: TGTGCCAGCAGCCAAGGCGACAGGACCCAGTACTTC
CDR3: CASSQGDRTQYF
V: TRBV3-1/TRBV3-2
size: .
J: TRBJ2-5
D: .

DNA: TGTGCCAGCAGTTTTAAGAGTGGTCAGCCCCAGCATTTT
CDR3: CASSFKSGQPQHF
V: TRBV27
size: .
J: TRBJ1-5
D: .

DNA: TGCAGCGTTGAAGGGCGACAGGGAGGAGATTTAGGCTCCTACAATGAGCAGTTCTTC
CDR3: CSVEGRQGGDLGSYNEQFF
V: TRBV29-1
size: .
J: TRBJ2-1
D: .

DNA: TGCGCCAGCAGCCAAGACCCGGACAGGGCCCATCAGCCCCAGCATTTT
CDR3: CASSQDPDRAHQPQHF
V: TRBV4-1
size: .
J: TRBJ1-5
D: TRBD1

DNA: TGTGCCAGCACCCAAACAGGGGGCCAGGACGAGCAGTACTTC
CDR3: CASTQTGGQDEQYF
V: TRBV27
size: .
J: TRBJ2-7
D: TRBD1

DNA: TGTGCCAGCAGCTTACAGGGTTGGAACACTGAAGCTTTCTTT
CDR3: CASSLQGWNTEAFF
V: TRBV14
size: .
J: TRBJ1-1
D: .

DNA: TGCGCCAGCAGCCAGGTAGGAGCCAGCTCTGGAAACACCATATATTTT
CDR3: CASSQVGASSGNTIYF
V: TRBV4-1
size: .
J: TRBJ1-3
D: .

DNA: TGTGCCAGCAGTTTATCCCGCCGGGGTGAGGTTCAGAACACTGAAGCTTTCTTT
CDR3: CASSLSRRGEVQNTEAFF
V: TRBV27
size: .
J: TRBJ1-1
D: .

DNA: TGTGCCAGCGGTATTAGACAGGGGGGAAATTCACCCCTCCACTTT
CDR3: CASGIRQGGNSPLHF
V: TRBV2
size: many
J: TRBJ1-6
D: TRBD1

DNA: TGTGCCAGCAGGGCTGGCTCTGGGGCCAACGTCCTGACTTTC
CDR3: CASRAGSGANVLTF
V: TRBV7-2
size: .
J: TRBJ2-6
D: .

DNA: TGTGCCAGCAGCAGCCAGGGGCGGACGAACACTGAAGCTTTCTTT
CDR3: CASSSQGRTNTEAFF
V: TRBV7-6
size: .
J: TRBJ1-1
D: .

DNA: TGTGCCACCAGTGATTTGCAGGGACAGGGCTACAATGAGCAGTTCTTC
CDR3: CATSDLQGQGYNEQFF
V: TRBV24-1
size: .
J: TRBJ2-1
D: TRBD1

DNA: TGTGCCATCAGTGACCAAAACAGGGGCGATGGCTACACCTTC
CDR3: CAISDQNRGDGYTF
V: TRBV10-3
size: .
J: TRBJ1-2
D: TRBD1

DNA: TGTGCCAGCAGCGCAACCGGGACAGGGGGCTTTGGCTACACCTTC
CDR3: CASSATGTGGFGYTF
V: TRBV9
size: .
J: TRBJ1-2
D: TRBD1

DNA: TGTGCCAGCAGCCAACACTCTTTTGGTACTGAAGCTTTCTTT
CDR3: CASSQHSFGTEAFF
V: TRBV14
size: few
J: TRBJ1-1
D: .

DNA: TGCGCCAGCAGCCAAGGAGTTTTTGCGGGGGGACGCACAGATACGCAGTATTTT
CDR3: CASSQGVFAGGRTDTQYF
V: TRBV4-3
size: .
J: TRBJ2-3
D: TRBD2

DNA: TGTGCCAGCAGCCCGAGAGATCTAGCGGGATATACGCAGTATTTT
CDR3: CASSPRDLAGYTQYF
V: TRBV7-9
size: .
J: TRBJ2-3
D: TRBD2

DNA: TGTGCCAGTAGTTTACGGGACAGCATAAGGAGTTCACCCCTCCACTTT
CDR3: CASSLRDSIRSSPLHF
V: TRBV19
size: .
J: TRBJ1-6
D: TRBD1

DNA: TGTGCCAGCAGGGGGCAGGGGGCCGTTCAGCATTTT
CDR3: CASRGQGAVQHF
V: TRBV9
size: .
J: TRBJ1-5
D: TRBD1

DNA: TGTGCCAGCAGTTTCGAGACCCAGGGATGGGGAGGCTACACCTTC
CDR3: CASSFETQGWGGYTF
V: TRBV28
size: .
J: TRBJ1-2
D: .

DNA: TGTGCCAGCAGCCCCCATGTGGGGGGTGAGTACGAGCAGTACTTC
CDR3: CASSPHVGGEYEQYF
V: TRBV11-1
size: once
J: TRBJ2-7
D: .

DNA: TGCGCCAGCAGCGGCGGACAGGGAAAAGCTCCTGGAAACACCATATATTTT
CDR3: CASSGGQGKAPGNTIYF
V: TRBV5-1
size: .
J: TRBJ1-3
D: TRBD1

DNA: TGTGCCAGCAGCACCCTAGCGGGAGGACTTTACAATGAGCAGTTCTTC
CDR3: CASSTLAGGLYNEQFF
V: TRBV7-9
size: .
J: TRBJ2-1
D: TRBD2

DNA: TGTGCCAGCAGTCAAGGTCCTCCGGGACAGGGTTACGAGCAGTACTTC
CDR3: CASSQGPPGQGYEQYF
V: TRBV14
size: .
J: TRBJ2-7
D: TRBD1

DNA: TGCGCCAGCAGCCAAGGAGACAGGGCTTACGGCTACACCTTC
CDR3: CASSQGDRAYGYTF
V: TRBV4-3
size: once
J: TRBJ1-2
D: TRBD1

DNA: TGTGCCAGCGGGGGGGAGCAAAATCAGCCCCAGCATTTT
CDR3: CASGGEQNQPQHF
V: TRBV2
size: .
J: TRBJ1-5
D: .

DNA: TGTGCCAGCAGCCAAGAAGGACAGGGGAGTACTGAAGCTTTCTTT
CDR3: CASSQEGQGSTEAFF
V: TRBV4-2
size: .
J: TRBJ1-1
D: TRBD1

DNA: TGTGCCAGCAGGACGACAGGGGCTAATGAAAAACTGTTTTTT
CDR3: CASRTTGANEKLFF
V: TRBV2
size: .
J: TRBJ1-4
D: TRBD1

DNA: TGTGCCATCAGTGCAGGGGACAGGGAGTTCTATGGCTACACCTTC
CDR3: CAISAGDREFYGYTF
V: TRBV10-3
size: few
J: TRBJ1-2
D: TRBD1

DNA: TGTGCCAGCAGCTTAAATATACTAGCGGGAAACAATGAGCAGTTCTTC
CDR3: CASSLNILAGNNEQFF
V: TRBV7-3
size: .
J: TRBJ2-1
D: TRBD2

DNA: TGTGCCAGCAGCTCGGGACTCTCGGCGGATGAAAAACTGTTTTTT
CDR3: CASSSGLSADEKLFF
V: TRBV11-2
size: once
J: TRBJ1-4
D: .

DNA: TGTGCCAGCAGCCCAGGGTCAGGAATAGCTCGCCCCTACAATGAGCAGTTCTTC
CDR3: CASSPGSGIARPYNEQFF
V: TRBV7-9
size: .
J: TRBJ2-1
D: .

DNA: TGTGCCTGGAGTGTAAGAGGTAGCGGGAGGCCAAGCTCCTACAATGAGCAGTTCTTC
CDR3: CAWSVRGSGRPSSYNEQFF
V: TRBV30
size: .
J: TRBJ2-1
D: TRBD2

DNA: TGCAGTGCTAGGGGGGACAGAGAAGCTTTCTTT
CDR3: CSARGDREAFF
V: TRBV20-1
size: .
J: TRBJ1-1
D: TRBD1

DNA: TGTGCCAGCAGCCGAGGACAAGGGAACTCTGGAAACACCATATATTTT
CDR3: CASSRGQGNSGNTIYF
V: TRBV5-4
size: .
J: TRBJ1-3
D: .

DNA: TGCGCCAGCAGCGCCGACTTCTCGGAGGGTAAGAATGAGCAGTTCTTC
CDR3: CASSADFSEGKNEQFF
V: TRBV4-1
size: .
J: TRBJ2-1
D: .